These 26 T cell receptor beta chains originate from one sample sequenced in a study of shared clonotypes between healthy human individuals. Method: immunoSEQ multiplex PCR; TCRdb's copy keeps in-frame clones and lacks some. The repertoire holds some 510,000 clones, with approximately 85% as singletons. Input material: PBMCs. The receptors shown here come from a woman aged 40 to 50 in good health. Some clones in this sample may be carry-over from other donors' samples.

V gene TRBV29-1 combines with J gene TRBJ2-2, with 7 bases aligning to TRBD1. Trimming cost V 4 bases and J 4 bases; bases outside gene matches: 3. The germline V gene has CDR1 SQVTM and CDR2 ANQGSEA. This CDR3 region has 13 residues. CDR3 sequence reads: CSVVGQITGELFF. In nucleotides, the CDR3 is TGCAGCGTTGTGGGACAGATCACCGGGGAGCTGTTTTTT.

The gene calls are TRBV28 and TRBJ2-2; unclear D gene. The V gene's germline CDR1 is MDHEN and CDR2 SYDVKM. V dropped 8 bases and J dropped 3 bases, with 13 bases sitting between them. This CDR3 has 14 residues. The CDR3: CASGLEHYTGELFF. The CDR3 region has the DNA TGTGCCAGCGGGTTAGAACACTACACCGGGGAGCTGTTTTTT.

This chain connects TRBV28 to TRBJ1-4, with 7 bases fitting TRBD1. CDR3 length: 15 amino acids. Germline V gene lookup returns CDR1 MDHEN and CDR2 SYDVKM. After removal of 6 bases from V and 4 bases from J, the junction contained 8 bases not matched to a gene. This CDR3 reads CASSLQGQSNEKLFF. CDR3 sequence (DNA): TGTGCCAGCAGCCTCCAGGGACAGAGTAATGAAAAACTGTTTTTT.

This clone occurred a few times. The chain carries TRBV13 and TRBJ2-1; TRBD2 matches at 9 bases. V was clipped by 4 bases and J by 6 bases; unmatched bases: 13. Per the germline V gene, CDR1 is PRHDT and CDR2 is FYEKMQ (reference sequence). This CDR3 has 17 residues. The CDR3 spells CASSSNPTGTSLNEQFF. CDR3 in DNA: TGTGCCAGCAGCTCAAACCCCACAGGGACTAGCCTCAATGAGCAGTTCTTC.

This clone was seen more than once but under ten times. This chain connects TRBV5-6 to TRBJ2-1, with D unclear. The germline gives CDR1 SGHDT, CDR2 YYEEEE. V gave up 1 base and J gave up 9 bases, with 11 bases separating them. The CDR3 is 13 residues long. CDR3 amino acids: CASSLFDSSEQFF. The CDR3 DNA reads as TGTGCCAGCAGCTTGTTTGATTCCAGTGAGCAGTTCTTC. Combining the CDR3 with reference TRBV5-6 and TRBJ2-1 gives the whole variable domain DAGVTQSPTHLIKTRGQQVTLRCSPKSGHDTVSWYQQALGQGPQFIFQYYEEEERQRGNFPDRFSGHQFPNYSSELNVNALLLGDSALYLCASSLFDSSEQFFGPGTRLTVL.

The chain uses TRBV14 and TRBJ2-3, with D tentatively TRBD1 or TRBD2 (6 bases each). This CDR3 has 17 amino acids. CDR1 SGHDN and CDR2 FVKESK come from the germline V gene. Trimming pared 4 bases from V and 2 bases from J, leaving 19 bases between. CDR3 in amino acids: CASSRTRWRGDTDTQYF. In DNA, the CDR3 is TGTGCCAGCAGCCGTACAAGGTGGAGGGGGGACACAGATACGCAGTATTTT.

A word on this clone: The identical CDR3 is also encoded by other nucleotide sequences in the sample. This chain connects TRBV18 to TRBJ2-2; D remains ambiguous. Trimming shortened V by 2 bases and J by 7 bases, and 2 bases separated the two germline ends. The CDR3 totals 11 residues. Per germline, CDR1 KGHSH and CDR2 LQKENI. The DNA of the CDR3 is TGTGCCAGCTCACCAAGCGGGGAGCTGTTTTTT. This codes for CASSPSGELFF.

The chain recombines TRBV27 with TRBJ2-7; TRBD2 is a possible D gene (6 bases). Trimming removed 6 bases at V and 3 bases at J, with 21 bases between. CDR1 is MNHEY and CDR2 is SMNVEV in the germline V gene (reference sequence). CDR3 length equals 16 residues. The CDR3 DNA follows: TGTGCCAGCAGCCTCACCCCCCCGGGACTGTACTACGAGCAGTACTTC. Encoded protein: CASSLTPPGLYYEQYF.

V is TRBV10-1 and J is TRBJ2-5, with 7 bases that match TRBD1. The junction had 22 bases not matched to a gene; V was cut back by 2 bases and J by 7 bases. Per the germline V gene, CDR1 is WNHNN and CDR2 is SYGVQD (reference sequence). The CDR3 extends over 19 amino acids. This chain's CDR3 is CASSELTFIEQGPDWTQYF. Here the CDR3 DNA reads TGCGCCAGCAGTGAGCTAACCTTTATTGAACAGGGGCCTGACTGGACCCAGTACTTC.

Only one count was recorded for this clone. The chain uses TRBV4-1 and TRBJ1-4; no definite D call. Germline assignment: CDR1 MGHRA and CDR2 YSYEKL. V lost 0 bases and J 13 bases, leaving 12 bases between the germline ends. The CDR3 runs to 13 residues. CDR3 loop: CASSQDAQEGLFF. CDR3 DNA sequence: TGCGCCAGCAGCCAAGATGCCCAAGAGGGACTGTTTTTT.

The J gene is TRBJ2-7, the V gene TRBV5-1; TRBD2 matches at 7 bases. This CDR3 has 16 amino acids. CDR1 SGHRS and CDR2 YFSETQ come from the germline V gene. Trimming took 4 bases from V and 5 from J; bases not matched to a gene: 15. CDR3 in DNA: TGCGCCAGCAGCCCCGAGGTGGGGGGAGGGCTGAACGAGCAGTACTTC. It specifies CASSPEVGGGLNEQYF.

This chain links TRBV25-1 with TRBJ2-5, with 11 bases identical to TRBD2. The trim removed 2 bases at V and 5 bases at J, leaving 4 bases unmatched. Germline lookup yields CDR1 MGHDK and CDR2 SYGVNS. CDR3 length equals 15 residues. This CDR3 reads CASSEIAGGWETQYF. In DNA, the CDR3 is TGTGCCAGCAGTGAAATAGCGGGAGGGTGGGAGACCCAGTACTTC.

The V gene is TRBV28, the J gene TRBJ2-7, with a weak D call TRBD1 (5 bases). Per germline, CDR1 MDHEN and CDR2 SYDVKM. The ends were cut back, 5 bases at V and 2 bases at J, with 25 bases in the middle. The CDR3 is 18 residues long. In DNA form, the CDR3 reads TGTGCCAGCAGTCCCAGCAAGGTGGGGCGGAAAGGCACCTACGAGCAGTACTTC. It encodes CASSPSKVGRKGTYEQYF.

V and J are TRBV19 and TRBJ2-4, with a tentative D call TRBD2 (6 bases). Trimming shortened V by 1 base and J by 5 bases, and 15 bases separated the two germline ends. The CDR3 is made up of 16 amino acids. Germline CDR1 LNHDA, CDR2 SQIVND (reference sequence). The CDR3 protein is CASSIARAGTQNIQYF. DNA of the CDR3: TGTGCCAGTAGTATAGCAAGGGCGGGGACCCAAAACATTCAGTACTTC. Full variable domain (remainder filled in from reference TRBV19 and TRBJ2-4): DGGITQSPKYLFRKEGQNVTLSCEQNLNHDAMYWYRQDPGQGLRLIYYSQIVNDFQKGDIAEGYSVSREKKESFPLTVTSAQKNPTAFYLCASSIARAGTQNIQYFGAGTRLSVL.

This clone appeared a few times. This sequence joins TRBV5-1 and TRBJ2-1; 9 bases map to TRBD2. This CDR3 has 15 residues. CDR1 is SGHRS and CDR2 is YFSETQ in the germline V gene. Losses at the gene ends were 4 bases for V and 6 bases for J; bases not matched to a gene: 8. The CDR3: CASSQLAGRVNEQFF. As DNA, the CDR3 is TGCGCCAGCAGCCAGCTAGCGGGAAGGGTCAATGAGCAGTTCTTC. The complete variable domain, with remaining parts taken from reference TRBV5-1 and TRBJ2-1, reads KAGVTQTPRYLIKTRGQQVTLSCSPISGHRSVSWYQQTPGQGLQFLFEYFSETQRNKGNFPGRFSGRQFSNSRSEMNVSTLELGDSALYLCASSQLAGRVNEQFFGPGTRLTVL.

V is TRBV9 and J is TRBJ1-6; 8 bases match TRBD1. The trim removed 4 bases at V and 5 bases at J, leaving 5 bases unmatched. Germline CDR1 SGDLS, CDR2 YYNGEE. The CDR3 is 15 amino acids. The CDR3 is CASSPRTGNNSPLHF. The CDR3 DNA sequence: TGTGCCAGCAGCCCCCGGACAGGGAATAATTCACCCCTCCACTTT.

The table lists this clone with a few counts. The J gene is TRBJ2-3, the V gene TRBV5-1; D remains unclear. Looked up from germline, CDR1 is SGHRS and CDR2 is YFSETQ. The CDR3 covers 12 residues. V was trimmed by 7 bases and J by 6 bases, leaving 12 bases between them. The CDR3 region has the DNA TGCGCCAGCGGAGTGGAAGGTGATACGCAGTATTTT. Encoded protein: CASGVEGDTQYF. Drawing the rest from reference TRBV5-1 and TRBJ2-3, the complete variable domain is KAGVTQTPRYLIKTRGQQVTLSCSPISGHRSVSWYQQTPGQGLQFLFEYFSETQRNKGNFPGRFSGRQFSNSRSEMNVSTLELGDSALYLCASGVEGDTQYFGPGTRLTVL.

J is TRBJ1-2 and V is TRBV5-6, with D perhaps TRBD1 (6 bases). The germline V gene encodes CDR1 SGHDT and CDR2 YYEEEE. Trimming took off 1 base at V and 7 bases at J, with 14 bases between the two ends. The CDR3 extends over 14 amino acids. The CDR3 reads CASSLTAGAGGYTF. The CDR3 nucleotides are TGTGCCAGCAGCTTGACGGCAGGGGCGGGTGGCTACACCTTC.

For the CDR3, the DNA is TGTGCCAGCAGCTTGGGAGTTGGGGAGCGCGAGCAGTACTTC. This sequence encodes CASSLGVGEREQYF. The chain carries TRBV5-6 and TRBJ2-7, with a tentative D call TRBD2 (5 bases). V was shortened by 0 bases and J by 6 bases, with 13 bases between the two germline ends. The CDR3 runs to 14 residues. Per the germline V gene, CDR1 is SGHDT and CDR2 is YYEEEE.

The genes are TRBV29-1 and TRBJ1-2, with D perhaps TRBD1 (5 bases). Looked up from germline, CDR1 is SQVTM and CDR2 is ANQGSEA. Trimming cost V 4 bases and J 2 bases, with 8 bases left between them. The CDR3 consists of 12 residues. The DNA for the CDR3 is TGCAGCGTTGGGCAGGGCAACTATGGCTACACCTTC. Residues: CSVGQGNYGYTF.

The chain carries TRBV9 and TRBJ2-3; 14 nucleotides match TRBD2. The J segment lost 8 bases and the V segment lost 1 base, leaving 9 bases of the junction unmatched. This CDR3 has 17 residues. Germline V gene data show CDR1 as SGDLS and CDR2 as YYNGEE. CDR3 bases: TGTGCCAGCAGCGTATCTGGGACTAGCGGGAGAGAGGGTACGCAGTATTTT. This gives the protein CASSVSGTSGREGTQYF.

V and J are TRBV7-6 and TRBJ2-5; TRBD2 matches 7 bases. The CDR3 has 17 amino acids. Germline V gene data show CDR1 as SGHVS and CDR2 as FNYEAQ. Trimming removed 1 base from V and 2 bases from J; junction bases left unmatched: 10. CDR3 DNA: TGTGCCAGCAGCTTAGGAGCCCAGCGGGGTTTTCAAGAGACCCAGTACTTC. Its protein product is CASSLGAQRGFQETQYF.

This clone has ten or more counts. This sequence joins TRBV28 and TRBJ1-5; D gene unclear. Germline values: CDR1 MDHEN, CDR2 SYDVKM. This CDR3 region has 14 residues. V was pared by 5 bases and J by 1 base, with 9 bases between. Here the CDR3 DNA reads TGTGCCAGCAGTACCGGTTTCAGCAATCAGCCCCAGCATTTT. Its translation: CASSTGFSNQPQHF.

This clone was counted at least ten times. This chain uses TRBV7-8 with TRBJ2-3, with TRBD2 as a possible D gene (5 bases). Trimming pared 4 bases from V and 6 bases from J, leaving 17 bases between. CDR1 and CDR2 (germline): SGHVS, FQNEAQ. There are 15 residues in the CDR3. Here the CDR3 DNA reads TGTGCCAGCAGCTCACTAGGCTCCCCGGAGGATACGCAGTATTTT. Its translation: CASSSLGSPEDTQYF.

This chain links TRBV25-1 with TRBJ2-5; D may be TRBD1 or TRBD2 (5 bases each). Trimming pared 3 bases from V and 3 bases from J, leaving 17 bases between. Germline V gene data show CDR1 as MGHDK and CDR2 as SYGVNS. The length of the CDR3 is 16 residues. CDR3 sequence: CASSDLGRGREETQYF. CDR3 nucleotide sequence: TGTGCCAGCAGTGACTTGGGACGAGGGCGGGAAGAGACCCAGTACTTC.

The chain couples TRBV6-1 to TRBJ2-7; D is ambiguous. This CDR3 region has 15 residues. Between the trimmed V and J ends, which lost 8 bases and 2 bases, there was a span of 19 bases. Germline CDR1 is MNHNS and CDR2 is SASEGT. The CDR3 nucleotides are TGTGCCAGCCTCGAAGGGCAGGAACTCACCTACGAGCAGTACTTC. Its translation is CASLEGQELTYEQYF.